These T cell receptor beta chains were read from a single sample in a study of early T cells in non-severe SARS-CoV-2 infection. TCRdb analysed the 5' RACE reads with MiXCR anew, one entry per CDR3 protein. The sample lists about 39,000 distinct CDR3 sequences, roughly 7.1% seen once, with approximately 5% in the top ten. The sample taken for sequencing was whole blood. The receptors originated from an adult who was a healthcare worker with PCR-confirmed SARS-CoV-2 infection or an uninfected control (not recorded which). The CDR3 runs from the conserved cysteine through the conserved F or W. A D gene is named only where the DNA matches it firmly. Part of the rows lack a size; the others show once, few, many or a class for expanded clones.

TRBV5-1	NA	many	TRBJ2-2	TGCGCCAGTCTGGGGGCGAACACCGGGGAGCTGTTTTTT	CASLGANTGELFF
TRBV9	NA	NA	TRBJ1-1	TGTGCCAGCAGCCCCGCCCGAGATATAAATGAAGCTTTCTTT	CASSPARDINEAFF
TRBV6-2/TRBV6-3	TRBD2	few	TRBJ2-3	TGTGCCAGCAGTTACGGACTAGCGGAGCCCCCAGATACGCAGTATTTT	CASSYGLAEPPDTQYF
TRBV29-1	NA	many	TRBJ2-4	TGCAGCGTTGATGATAGGGGTCAGGGAAACATTCAGTACTTC	CSVDDRGQGNIQYF
TRBV21-1	NA	many	TRBJ2-3	TGTGCCGCAAGAAAAGGTTGCACAGATACGCAGTATTTT	CAARKGCTDTQYF
TRBV6-6	TRBD1	NA	TRBJ1-5	TGTGCCAGCAGTTACCGGGGGACAGAGAGGCATTTT	CASSYRGTERHF
TRBV6-5	TRBD2	NA	TRBJ2-3	TGTGCCACCAGGGGACTAGCACCACCCAGGGATACGCAGTATTTT	CATRGLAPPRDTQYF
TRBV4-1	NA	NA	TRBJ2-7	TGCGCCAGCAGCCAAGTCGAGCGCTACGAGCAGTACTTC	CASSQVERYEQYF
TRBV7-2	TRBD1	NA	TRBJ1-4	TGTGCCAGCAGCTTAGTTCCACCTAGGGCAGGGGGAACGAATGAAAAACTGTTTTTT	CASSLVPPRAGGTNEKLFF
TRBV7-2	NA	NA	TRBJ1-4	TGTGCCAGCAGCTTACGAGCAACTAATGAAAAACTGTTTTTT	CASSLRATNEKLFF
TRBV7-9	NA	NA	TRBJ2-7	TGTGCCAGCAGCTCCAGACAGGACTACGAGCAGTACTTC	CASSSRQDYEQYF
TRBV19	NA	many	TRBJ1-5	TGTGCCAGTAGTATAGGACACGGATATAGCAATCAGCCCCAGCATTTT	CASSIGHGYSNQPQHF
TRBV2	NA	NA	TRBJ2-3	TGTGCCAGAGGTCTTACAGATACGCAGTATTTT	CARGLTDTQYF
TRBV12-3/TRBV12-4	NA	few	TRBJ1-2	TGTGCCAGCAGTTTAGGAGATTTCTATGGCTACACCTTC	CASSLGDFYGYTF
TRBV12-3/TRBV12-4	NA	NA	TRBJ1-1	TGTGCCAGCAGTTTTCAGATGAACACTGAAGCTTTCTTT	CASSFQMNTEAFF
TRBV18	NA	many	TRBJ2-4	TGTGCCAGCTCCCCACCTGGCCGGCTAGCCAAAAACATTCAGTACTTC	CASSPPGRLAKNIQYF
TRBV5-1	TRBD2	few	TRBJ2-1	TGCGCCAGCAGCTTTACGGGGGGAAGAGATGAGCAGTTCTTC	CASSFTGGRDEQFF
TRBV4-3	NA	many	TRBJ2-4	TGCGCCAGCAGCCAAGATGTGGGGGTAGCCAAAAACATTCAGTACTTC	CASSQDVGVAKNIQYF
TRBV3-1	NA	many	TRBJ1-1	TGTGCCAGCAGCCATGGGGGCGCGAGATCGAACACTGAAGCTTTCTTT	CASSHGGARSNTEAFF
TRBV5-4	TRBD2	few	TRBJ2-7	TGTGCCAGCAGCTCAAGCGGGACTGTAACCTACGAGCAGTACTTC	CASSSSGTVTYEQYF
TRBV11-2	NA	few	TRBJ2-2	TGTGCCAGCAGCCATAGGGGTCGGCTCGGGGAGCTGTTTTTT	CASSHRGRLGELFF
TRBV6-1	NA	many	TRBJ1-2	TGTGCCAGCAGTGAAATGGGGATGGGCTATGGCTACACCTTC	CASSEMGMGYGYTF
TRBV4-3	NA	few	TRBJ2-7	TGCGCCAGCAGCCAAGTTACAGGCCAGGGGCAGTACTTC	CASSQVTGQGQYF
TRBV5-4	NA	few	TRBJ2-7	TGTGCCAGCAGCCCGACAAGCAGCTCCTACGAGCAGTACTTC	CASSPTSSSYEQYF
TRBV19	NA	few	TRBJ1-5	TGTGCCAGTAGTATCCGGGATAGCAATCAGCCCCAGCATTTT	CASSIRDSNQPQHF
TRBV7-9	NA	few	TRBJ2-7	TGTGCCAGCAGCTTAGTGACTTCCCCTCCCGAGCAGTACTTC	CASSLVTSPPEQYF
TRBV5-1	NA	NA	TRBJ2-1	TGCGCCAGCAGCTTGATTCCCAGCTTGAGGACTTTGCTAGTTTCCTACAATGAGCAGTTCTTC	CASSLIPSLRTLLVSYNEQFF
TRBV7-9	NA	few	TRBJ2-1	TGTGCCAGCAGTTCGGGGAGTTCTACATACAATGAGCAGTTCTTC	CASSSGSSTYNEQFF
TRBV18	NA	few	TRBJ2-7	TGTGCCAGCTCCCCTGGGACACCCAGGGACGAGCAGTACTTC	CASSPGTPRDEQYF
TRBV20-1	NA	NA	TRBJ1-1	TGCAGTGCTAGAGACGGCAACACTGAAGCTTTCTTT	CSARDGNTEAFF
TRBV7-9	TRBD1	many	TRBJ1-6	TGTGCCAGCGGGACAGGGGATTCACCCCTCCACTTT	CASGTGDSPLHF
TRBV7-2	NA	NA	TRBJ1-5	TGTGCCAGCAGCTTAGTAGGCAATCAGCCCCAGCATTTT	CASSLVGNQPQHF
TRBV6-6	NA	NA	TRBJ1-1	TGTGCCAGCAGTTACCGGGGGAGGGACACTGAAGCTTTCTTT	CASSYRGRDTEAFF
TRBV19	NA	few	TRBJ2-2	TGTGCCAGTAGTATAGCCCGGGGGAAGACCACCGGGGAGCTGTTTTTT	CASSIARGKTTGELFF
TRBV12-3/TRBV12-4	NA	many	TRBJ1-1	TGTGCCAGCAGCCCCGCCTTAGTTCCTGAAGCTTTCTTT	CASSPALVPEAFF
TRBV7-9	TRBD2	few	TRBJ2-3	TGTGCCAGCAGCCCTAATAGCGGGGGGCTGGATACGCAGTATTTT	CASSPNSGGLDTQYF
TRBV13	NA	few	TRBJ2-1	TGTGCCAGCAGCTTGGAGGGAGCCTACAATGAGCAGTTCTTC	CASSLEGAYNEQFF
TRBV18	NA	NA	TRBJ2-4	TGTGCCAGCTCCCCGGGGCAGGGCCAAGGGATAAACATTCAGTACTTC	CASSPGQGQGINIQYF
TRBV12-3/TRBV12-4	NA	many	TRBJ1-1	TGTGCCAGCAGCCCGATGGGGGGCGGTGAAGCTTTCTTT	CASSPMGGGEAFF
TRBV6-1	NA	many	TRBJ2-1	TGTGCCAGCAGTGAAGATGGCAAATTGGGGAATGAGCAGTTCTTC	CASSEDGKLGNEQFF
TRBV3-1	NA	many	TRBJ2-3	TGTGCCAGCAGGGATCCATCGAAGGATACGCAGTATTTT	CASRDPSKDTQYF
TRBV12-3/TRBV12-4	NA	few	TRBJ2-2	TGTGCCAGCAGTTTAGCACAGGTGAACACCGGGGAGCTGTTTTTT	CASSLAQVNTGELFF
TRBV30	TRBD2	NA	TRBJ2-2	TGTGCCTCCGACTTCGGGGGGTCCGGGGAGCTGTTTTTT	CASDFGGSGELFF
TRBV13	NA	many	TRBJ2-1	TGTGCCAGCAGCCGGGACCGACGAGGCTCCTACAATGAGCAGTTCTTC	CASSRDRRGSYNEQFF
TRBV20-1	NA	few	TRBJ1-1	TGCAGTGCTAGGTGGGAAAACACTGAAGCTTTCTTT	CSARWENTEAFF
TRBV6-5	TRBD1	many	TRBJ1-6	TGTGCCAGCAGCCGAGGGGGACAGACCTATAATTCACCCCTCCACTTT	CASSRGGQTYNSPLHF
TRBV7-9	NA	medium-sized	TRBJ1-1	TGTGCCAGCAAAAATGGGGGGAAGAACACTGAAGCTTTCTTT	CASKNGGKNTEAFF
TRBV7-9	NA	many	TRBJ2-7	TGTGCCAGCAGCTCGGGACATACCTACCCCCACGAGCAGTACTTC	CASSSGHTYPHEQYF
TRBV2	NA	many	TRBJ1-5	TGTGCCAGCAGGGGCGGGGACTATAGCAATCAGCCCCAGCATTTT	CASRGGDYSNQPQHF
TRBV6-6	NA	many	TRBJ1-2	TGTGCCAGCAGTGCCGAGGCGGGCTATGGCTACACCTTC	CASSAEAGYGYTF
TRBV2	TRBD2	NA	TRBJ2-3	TGTGCCAGCAGCGCCGGACTAGCGGGGCGCACAGATACGCAGTATTTT	CASSAGLAGRTDTQYF